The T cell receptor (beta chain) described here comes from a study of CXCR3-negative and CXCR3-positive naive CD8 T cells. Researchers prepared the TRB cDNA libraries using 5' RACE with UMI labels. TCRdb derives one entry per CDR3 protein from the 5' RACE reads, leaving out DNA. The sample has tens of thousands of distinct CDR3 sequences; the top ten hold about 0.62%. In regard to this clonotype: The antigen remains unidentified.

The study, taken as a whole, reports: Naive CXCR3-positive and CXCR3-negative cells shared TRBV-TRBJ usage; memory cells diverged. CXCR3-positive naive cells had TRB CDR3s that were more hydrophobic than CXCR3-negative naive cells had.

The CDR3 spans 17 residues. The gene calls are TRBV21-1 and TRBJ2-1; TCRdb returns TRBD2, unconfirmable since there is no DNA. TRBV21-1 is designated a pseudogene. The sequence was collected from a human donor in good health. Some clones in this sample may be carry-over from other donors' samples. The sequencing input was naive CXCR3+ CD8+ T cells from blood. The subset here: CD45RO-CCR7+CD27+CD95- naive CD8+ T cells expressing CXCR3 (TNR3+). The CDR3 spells CASSPRPAGGLNNEQFF.